The 17 T cell receptor beta chains below come from one sample, sequenced in a study of blood T cell repertoires in COVID-19. Assay: immunoSEQ multiplex PCR; the TCRdb copy retains only in-frame clones and omits some. The table has approximately 190,000 clones, roughly 80% seen once. Sample: peripheral blood. Receptors were obtained from a woman aged 40 to 50 with acute or convalescent COVID-19.

The chain has TRBV24-1 and TRBJ2-1; 9 bases match TRBD2. The CDR3 loop spans 16 amino acids. Germline CDR1 and CDR2: KGHDR and SFDVKD. J was trimmed by 3 bases and V by 9 bases; bases with no gene match: 11. This CDR3 is CATQAGGTTNYNEQFF. In nucleotides, the CDR3 is TGTGCCACCCAGGCGGGGGGGACTACCAACTACAATGAGCAGTTCTTC.

The chain uses TRBV7-9 and TRBJ1-5; maybe TRBD1 (5 bases). CDR3 length equals 16 residues. The ends were cut back, 2 bases at V and 4 bases at J, with 15 bases in the middle. The V gene's germline CDR1 is SEHNR and CDR2 FQNEAQ (reference sequence). DNA of the CDR3: TGTGCCAGCAGCTTAAATAGTGCAGGGAATAATCAGCCCCAGCATTTT. It encodes CASSLNSAGNNQPQHF.

This chain uses TRBV6-4 with TRBJ2-2; 9 nucleotides agree with TRBD1. The CDR3 has 18 residues. The germline V gene encodes CDR1 MRHNA and CDR2 SNTAGT. Trimming cost V 2 bases and J 3 bases; bases outside gene matches: 10. DNA for the CDR3: TGTGCCAGCAGTGACACCGCCTTACAGGGGGCGCACACCGGGGAGCTGTTTTTT. Protein: CASSDTALQGAHTGELFF.

This clone was counted between two and nine times. Other DNA variants within this sample encode the same CDR3. The rearrangement joins TRBV28 to TRBJ1-1, with D possibly being TRBD1 (5 bases). Germline CDR1 is MDHEN and CDR2 is SYDVKM. The CDR3 consists of 13 residues. The germline V and J ends were trimmed by 2 bases and 1 base, with 5 bases remaining between them. The CDR3 DNA sequence: TGTGCCAGCAGTTTACAGGGGAACACTGAAGCTTTCTTT. Translating gives CASSLQGNTEAFF.

The J gene is TRBJ2-4, the V gene TRBV19; no definite D call. In germline, CDR1 is LNHDA, CDR2 SQIVND (reference sequence). CDR3 length: 17 amino acids. V shed 5 bases and J shed 1 base, with 18 bases lying between them. CDR3 sequence (DNA): TGTGCCAGTAGTCCGGTGTCGTCTCCCGCCGCCAAAAACATTCAGTACTTC. Translating it yields CASSPVSSPAAKNIQYF.

This sequence joins TRBV4-1 and TRBJ2-7; possibly TRBD2 for D (5 bases). This CDR3 spans 16 amino acids. Per germline, CDR1 MGHRA and CDR2 YSYEKL. Trimming took off 2 bases at V and 6 bases at J, with 20 bases between the two ends. This chain's CDR3 is CASSQFAGRGIGEQYF. CDR3 DNA: TGCGCCAGCAGCCAATTCGCGGGCCGAGGGATTGGCGAGCAGTACTTC.

V gene TRBV6-5 combines with J gene TRBJ1-1; D is uncertain. Per germline, CDR1 MNHEY and CDR2 SVGAGI. Trimming removed 0 bases at V and 6 bases at J, with 8 bases between. The CDR3 length is 13 residues. In nucleotides, the CDR3 is TGTGCCAGCAGTTACTCCACAAGCGCTGAAGCTTTCTTT. It codes for CASSYSTSAEAFF.

The chain has TRBV11-2 and TRBJ2-3; D not resolved. There are 12 residues in the CDR3. With 10 bases removed from V and 3 bases from J, the gap between germline ends came to 11 bases. CDR1 SGHAT and CDR2 FQNNGV come from the germline V gene. As DNA, the CDR3 is TGTGCCACCAAGGAGAGTACAGATACGCAGTATTTT. Encoded protein: CATKESTDTQYF.

The rearrangement links TRBV29-1 to TRBJ1-2; 9 bases match TRBD1. J gave up 4 bases and V 6 bases, and 15 bases lay outside the gene matches. Germline V gene sequence: CDR1 SQVTM, CDR2 ANQGSEA. The CDR3 length is 16 residues. Here the CDR3 reads CSVPTGGHSWTYGYTF. The CDR3 DNA sequence: TGCAGCGTCCCTACAGGGGGCCACTCATGGACCTATGGCTACACCTTC.

This chain uses TRBV7-3 with TRBJ1-2, with D perhaps matching TRBD1 (6 bases). Trimming left V 5 bases short and J 6 bases short, with 19 bases between. Germline-derived CDR1 and CDR2 are SGHTA and FQGTGA. This CDR3 is built from 15 residues. In DNA form, the CDR3 reads TGTGCCAGCAGCCCCCAGGGGACCGGACAACATGGCTACACCTTC. It encodes CASSPQGTGQHGYTF.

The chain has TRBV28 and TRBJ1-1; D unresolved. V was pared by 1 base and J by 7 bases, with 16 bases between. Germline values: CDR1 MDHEN, CDR2 SYDVKM. The CDR3 loop spans 15 amino acids. The CDR3 loop reads CASSLYRQEEGEAFF. Here the CDR3 DNA reads TGTGCCAGCAGTTTATATCGGCAGGAGGAGGGTGAAGCTTTCTTT.

This chain links TRBV6-5 with TRBJ2-1, with D possibly being TRBD1 (6 bases). The germline gives CDR1 MNHEY, CDR2 SVGAGI. V was pared by 2 bases and J by 10 bases, with 12 bases between. CDR3 length equals 13 residues. The CDR3 region has the DNA TGTGCCAGCAGTTACACAGGGTCCGGCGAGCAGTTCTTC. Amino acids: CASSYTGSGEQFF.

V usage is TRBV6-1 and J usage is TRBJ1-1; a weak D match, TRBD1 (6 bases). The CDR3 extends over 16 amino acids. V was shortened by 1 base and J by 1 base, with 13 bases between the two germline ends. Germline CDR1 MNHNS, CDR2 SASEGT. For the CDR3, the DNA is TGTGCCAGCAGTGAAGATGGTGGCAGGGGGAACACTGAAGCTTTCTTT. Translation: CASSEDGGRGNTEAFF.

The rearrangement uses TRBV13 and TRBJ2-7, with 7 bases lining up with TRBD2. CDR3 length: 15 amino acids. Per germline, CDR1 PRHDT and CDR2 FYEKMQ (reference sequence). Losses at the gene ends were 4 bases for V and 3 bases for J; bases not matched to a gene: 9. The CDR3 DNA reads as TGTGCCAGCAGCTCAAGGGGAGGGGTGTACTACGAGCAGTACTTC. Its translation is CASSSRGGVYYEQYF.

This clone was seen only a few times. The chain's CDR3 is CASRTSGWGTDTQYF. CDR3 bases: TGTGCCAGCAGGACTAGCGGATGGGGCACAGATACGCAGTATTTT. The chain joins TRBV6-5 to TRBJ2-3, with 9 bases lining up with TRBD2. This CDR3 comprises 15 residues. V was pared by 6 bases and J by 1 base, with 5 bases of the junction left unmatched. Germline V gene lookup returns CDR1 MNHEY and CDR2 SVGAGI.

This sequence joins TRBV11-3 and TRBJ2-5; 12 bases line up with TRBD2. Germline CDR1 reads SGHNT; CDR2 reads YENEEA. V trimming: 5 bases; J trimming: 5 bases; junction bases outside the gene matches: 6. The CDR3 is 15 amino acids. CDR3 nucleotides: TGTGCCAGCAGCCCCGAGGGGACTAGCGGGGAGACCCAGTACTTC. It translates to CASSPEGTSGETQYF. The full variable domain, in which reference TRBV11-3 and TRBJ2-5 provide the parts outside the CDR3, is EAGVVQSPRYKIIEKKQPVAFWCNPISGHNTLYWYLQNLGQGPELLIRYENEEAVDDSQLPKDRFSAERLKGVDSTLKIQPAELGDSAVYLCASSPEGTSGETQYFGPGTRLLVL.

The chain recombines TRBV28 with TRBJ1-4; 7 nucleotides align to TRBD1. The trim removed 6 bases at V and 7 bases at J, leaving 5 bases unmatched. Germline assignment: CDR1 MDHEN and CDR2 SYDVKM. The CDR3 spans 13 residues. The CDR3 region has the DNA TGTGCCAGCAGACTCGGGACAGCTGAAAAACTGTTTTTT. Encoded protein: CASRLGTAEKLFF.